Here is one T cell receptor (beta chain) with its context. These data come from a study of blood T cell repertoires in COVID-19. Study-wide context: Some COVID-19 samples were acute and others convalescent; all came from the United States, Italy and Spain. PBMCs, B-cell-depleted T cells, or T cells provided the cDNA or gDNA that made up the material.

The CDR3 length is 17 residues. The junction had 15 bases not matched to a gene; V was cut back by 6 bases and J by 8 bases. The V gene's germline CDR1 is MDHEN and CDR2 SYDVKM. Per the study methods: Estimated nucleated cell counts came from reference gene primer amplification. Libraries were prepared by immunoSEQ multiplex PCR; TCRdb keeps only in-frame clonotypes and omits some of them. The V and J calls and clone size are taken from that table; D and trimming were inferred from the DNA. The sample gives fewer than 130,000 clones, 72% of which show up once; 7.6% is in the top ten. The receptor was derived from an older woman with acute or convalescent COVID-19. The rearrangement uses TRBV28 and TRBJ2-1, with TRBD1 matching over 11 bases. The material sequenced was peripheral blood. CDR3 protein: CASSLPLHGTGGDEQFF. The CDR3 DNA is TGTGCCAGCAGCCTCCCCCTCCATGGGACAGGGGGGGATGAGCAGTTCTTC.